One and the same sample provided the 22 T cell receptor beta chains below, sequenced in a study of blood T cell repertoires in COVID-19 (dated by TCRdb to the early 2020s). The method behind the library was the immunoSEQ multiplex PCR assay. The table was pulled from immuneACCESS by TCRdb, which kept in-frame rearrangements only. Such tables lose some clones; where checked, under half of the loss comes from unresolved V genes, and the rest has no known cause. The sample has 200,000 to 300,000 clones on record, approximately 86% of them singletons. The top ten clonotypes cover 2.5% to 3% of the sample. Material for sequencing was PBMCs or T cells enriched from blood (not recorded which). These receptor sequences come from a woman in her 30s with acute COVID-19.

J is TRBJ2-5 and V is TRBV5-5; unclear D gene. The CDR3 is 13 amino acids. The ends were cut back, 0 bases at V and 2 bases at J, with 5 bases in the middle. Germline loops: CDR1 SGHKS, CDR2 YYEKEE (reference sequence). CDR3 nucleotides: TGTGCCAGCAGCTTGGTCACACAAGAGACCCAGTACTTC. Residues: CASSLVTQETQYF.

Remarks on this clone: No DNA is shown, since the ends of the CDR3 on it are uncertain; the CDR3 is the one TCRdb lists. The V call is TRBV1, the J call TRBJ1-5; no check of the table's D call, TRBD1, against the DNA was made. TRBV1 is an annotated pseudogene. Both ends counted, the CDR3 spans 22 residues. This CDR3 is CTSSPKRVGLGNLINCNQPQHF.

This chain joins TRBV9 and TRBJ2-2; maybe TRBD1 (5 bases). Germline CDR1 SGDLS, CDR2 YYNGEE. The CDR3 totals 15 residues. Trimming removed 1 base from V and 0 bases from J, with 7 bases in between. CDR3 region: CASSVQGSNTGELFF. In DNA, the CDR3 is TGTGCCAGCAGCGTACAGGGCTCGAACACCGGGGAGCTGTTTTTT.

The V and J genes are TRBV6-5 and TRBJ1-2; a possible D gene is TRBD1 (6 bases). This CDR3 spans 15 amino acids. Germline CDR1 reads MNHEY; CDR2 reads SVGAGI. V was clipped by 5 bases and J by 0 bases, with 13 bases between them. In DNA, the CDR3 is TGTGCCAGCAGTCCCCGGGACATACCTAACTATGGCTACACCTTC. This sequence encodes CASSPRDIPNYGYTF.

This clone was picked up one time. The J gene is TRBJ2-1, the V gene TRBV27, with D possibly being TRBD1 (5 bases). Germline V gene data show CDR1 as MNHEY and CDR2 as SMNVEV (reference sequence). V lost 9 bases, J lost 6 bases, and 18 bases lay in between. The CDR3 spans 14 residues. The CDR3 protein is CASQKGSSGNEQFF. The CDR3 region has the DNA TGTGCCAGTCAAAAGGGGTCCTCCGGCAATGAGCAGTTCTTC.

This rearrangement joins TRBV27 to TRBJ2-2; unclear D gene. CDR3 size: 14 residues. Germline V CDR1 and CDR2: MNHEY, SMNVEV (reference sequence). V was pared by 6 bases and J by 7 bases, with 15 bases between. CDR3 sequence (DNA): TGTGCCAGCAGCCTTTTGCCCGGAGTCGGGGAGCTGTTTTTT. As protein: CASSLLPGVGELFF.

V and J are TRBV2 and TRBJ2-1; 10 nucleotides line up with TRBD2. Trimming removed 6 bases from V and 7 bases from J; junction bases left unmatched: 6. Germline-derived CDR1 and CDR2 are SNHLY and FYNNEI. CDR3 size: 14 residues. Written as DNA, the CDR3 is TGTGCCAGCAGGGGACTAGCGACGTTAAATGAGCAGTTCTTC. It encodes CASRGLATLNEQFF.

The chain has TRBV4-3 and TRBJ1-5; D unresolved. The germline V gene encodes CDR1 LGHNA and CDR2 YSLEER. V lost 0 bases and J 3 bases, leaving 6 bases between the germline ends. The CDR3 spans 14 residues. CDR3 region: CASSQEESNQPQHF. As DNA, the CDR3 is TGCGCCAGCAGCCAAGAAGAGTCCAATCAGCCCCAGCATTTT.

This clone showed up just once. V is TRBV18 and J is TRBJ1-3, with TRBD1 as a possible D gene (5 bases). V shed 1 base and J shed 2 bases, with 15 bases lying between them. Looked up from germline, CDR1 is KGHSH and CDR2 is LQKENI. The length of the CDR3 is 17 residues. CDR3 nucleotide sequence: TGTGCCAGCTCACCACTCTCTCCGGACAACGCTGGAAACACCATATATTTT. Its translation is CASSPLSPDNAGNTIYF.

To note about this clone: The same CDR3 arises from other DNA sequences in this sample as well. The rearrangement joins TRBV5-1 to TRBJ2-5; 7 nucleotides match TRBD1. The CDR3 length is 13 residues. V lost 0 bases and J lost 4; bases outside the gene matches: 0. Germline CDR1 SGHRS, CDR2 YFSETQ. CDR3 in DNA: TGCGCCAGCAGCTTGGGACAGGGAGAGACCCAGTACTTC. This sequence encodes CASSLGQGETQYF.

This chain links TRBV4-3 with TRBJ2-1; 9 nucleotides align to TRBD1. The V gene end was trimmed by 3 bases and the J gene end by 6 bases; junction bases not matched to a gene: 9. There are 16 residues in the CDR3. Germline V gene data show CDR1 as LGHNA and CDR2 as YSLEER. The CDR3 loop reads CASSHLGGQGSNEQFF. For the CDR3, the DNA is TGCGCCAGCAGCCATTTGGGGGGACAGGGTTCCAATGAGCAGTTCTTC.

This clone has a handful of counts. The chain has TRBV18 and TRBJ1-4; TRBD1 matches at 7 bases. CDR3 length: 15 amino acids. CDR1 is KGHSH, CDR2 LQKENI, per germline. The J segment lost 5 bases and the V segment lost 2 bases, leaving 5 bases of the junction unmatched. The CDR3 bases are TGTGCCAGCTCACCAATAGGACAGGTGAATGAAAAACTGTTTTTT. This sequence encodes CASSPIGQVNEKLFF.

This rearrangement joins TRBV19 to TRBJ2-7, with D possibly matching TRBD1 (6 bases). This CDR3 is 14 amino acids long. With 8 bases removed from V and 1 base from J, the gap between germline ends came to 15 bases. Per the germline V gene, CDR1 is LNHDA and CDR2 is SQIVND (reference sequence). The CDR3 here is CASATGTPSYEQYF. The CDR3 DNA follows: TGTGCCAGTGCGACCGGGACACCTTCCTACGAGCAGTACTTC.

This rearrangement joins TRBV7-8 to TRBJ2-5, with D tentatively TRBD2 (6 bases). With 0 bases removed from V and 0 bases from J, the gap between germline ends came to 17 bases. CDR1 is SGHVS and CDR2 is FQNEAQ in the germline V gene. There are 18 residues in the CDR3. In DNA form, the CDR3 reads TGTGCCAGCAGCTTAGCGGCGGTGGGGAGGAGCGACCAAGAGACCCAGTACTTC. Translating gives CASSLAAVGRSDQETQYF. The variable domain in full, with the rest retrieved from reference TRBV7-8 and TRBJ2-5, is GAGVSQSPRYKVAKRGQDVALRCDPISGHVSLFWYQQALGQGPEFLTYFQNEAQLDKSGLPSDRFFAERPEGSVSTLKIQRTQQEDSAVYLCASSLAAVGRSDQETQYFGPGTRLLVL.

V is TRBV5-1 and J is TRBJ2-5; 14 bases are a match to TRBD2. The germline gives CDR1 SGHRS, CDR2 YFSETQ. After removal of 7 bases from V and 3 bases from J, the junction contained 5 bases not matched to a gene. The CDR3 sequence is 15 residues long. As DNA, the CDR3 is TGCGCCAGCGATCTGGGACTAGCGGGGGAAGAGACCCAGTACTTC. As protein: CASDLGLAGEETQYF.

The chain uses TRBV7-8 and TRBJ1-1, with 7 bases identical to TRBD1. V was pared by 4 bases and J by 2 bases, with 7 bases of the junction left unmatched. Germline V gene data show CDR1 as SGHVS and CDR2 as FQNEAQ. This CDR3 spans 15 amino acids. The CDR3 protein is CASSYPGGGNTEAFF. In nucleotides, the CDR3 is TGTGCCAGCAGCTACCCAGGGGGTGGAAACACTGAAGCTTTCTTT. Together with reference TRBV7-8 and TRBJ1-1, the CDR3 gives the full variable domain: GAGVSQSPRYKVAKRGQDVALRCDPISGHVSLFWYQQALGQGPEFLTYFQNEAQLDKSGLPSDRFFAERPEGSVSTLKIQRTQQEDSAVYLCASSYPGGGNTEAFFGQGTRLTVV.

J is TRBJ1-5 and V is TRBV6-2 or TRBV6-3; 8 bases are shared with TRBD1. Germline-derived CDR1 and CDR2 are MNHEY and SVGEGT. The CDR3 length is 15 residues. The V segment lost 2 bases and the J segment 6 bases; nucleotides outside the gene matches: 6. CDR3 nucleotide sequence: TGTGCCAGCAGTTACCCGACAGGGGCTGGTCAGCCCCAGCATTTT. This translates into CASSYPTGAGQPQHF.

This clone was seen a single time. The CDR3 here is CASSPGGTGSFF. The CDR3 DNA sequence: TGTGCCAGCAGCCCCGGGGGGACAGGGAGCTTCTTT. The chain carries TRBV7-9 and TRBJ1-1; 9 bases line up with TRBD1. The CDR3 loop spans 12 amino acids. Germline CDR1 SEHNR, CDR2 FQNEAQ (reference sequence). The V and J ends lost 5 bases and 14 bases, in that order; junction bases with no gene match: 9. Using reference TRBV7-9 and TRBJ1-1 for the parts outside the CDR3, the full variable domain is DTGVSQNPRHKITKRGQNVTFRCDPISEHNRLYWYRQTLGQGPEFLTYFQNEAQLEKSRLLSDRFSAERPKGSFSTLEIQRTEQGDSAMYLCASSPGGTGSFFGQGTRLTVV.

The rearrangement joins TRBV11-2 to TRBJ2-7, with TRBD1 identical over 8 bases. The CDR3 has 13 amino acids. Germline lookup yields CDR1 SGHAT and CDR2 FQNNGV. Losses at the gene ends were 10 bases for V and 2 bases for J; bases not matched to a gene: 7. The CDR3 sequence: CATRKQGAYEQYF. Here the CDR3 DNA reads TGTGCCACCCGAAAACAGGGGGCCTACGAGCAGTACTTC.

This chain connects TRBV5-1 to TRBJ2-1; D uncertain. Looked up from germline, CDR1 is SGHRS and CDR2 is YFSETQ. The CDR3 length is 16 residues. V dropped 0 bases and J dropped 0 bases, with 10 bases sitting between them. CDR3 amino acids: CASSLVAESSYNEQFF. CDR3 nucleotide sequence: TGCGCCAGCAGCTTGGTGGCGGAAAGCTCCTACAATGAGCAGTTCTTC.

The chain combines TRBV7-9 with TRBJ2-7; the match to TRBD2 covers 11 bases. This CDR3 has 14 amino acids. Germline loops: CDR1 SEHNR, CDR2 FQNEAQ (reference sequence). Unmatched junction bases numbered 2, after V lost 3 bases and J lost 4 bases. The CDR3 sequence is CASSLGLADYEQYF. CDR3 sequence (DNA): TGTGCCAGCAGCTTGGGACTAGCGGATTACGAGCAGTACTTC.

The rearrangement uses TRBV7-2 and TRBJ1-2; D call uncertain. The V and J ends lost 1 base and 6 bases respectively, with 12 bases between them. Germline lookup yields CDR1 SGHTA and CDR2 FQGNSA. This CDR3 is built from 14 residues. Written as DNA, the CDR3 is TGTGCCAGCAGCTTAGTGGTGCCAGGCGATGGCTACACCTTC. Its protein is CASSLVVPGDGYTF.